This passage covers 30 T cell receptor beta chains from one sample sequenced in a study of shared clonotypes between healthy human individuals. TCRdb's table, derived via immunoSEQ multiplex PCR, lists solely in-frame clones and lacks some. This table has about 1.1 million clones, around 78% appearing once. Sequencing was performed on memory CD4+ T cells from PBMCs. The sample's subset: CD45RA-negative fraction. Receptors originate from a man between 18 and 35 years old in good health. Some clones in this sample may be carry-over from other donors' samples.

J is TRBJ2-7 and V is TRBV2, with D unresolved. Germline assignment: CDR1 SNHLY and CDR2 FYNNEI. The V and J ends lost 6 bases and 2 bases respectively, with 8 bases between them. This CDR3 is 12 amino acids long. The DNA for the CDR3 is TGTGCCAGCAGGGGAACCACCTACGAGCAGTACTTC. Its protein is CASRGTTYEQYF.

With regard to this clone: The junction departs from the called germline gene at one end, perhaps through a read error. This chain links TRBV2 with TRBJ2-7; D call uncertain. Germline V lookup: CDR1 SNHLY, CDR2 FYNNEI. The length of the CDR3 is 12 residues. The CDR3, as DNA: TGTGCCAGCAGAAACCCGGGTCCACCGGCCGACTTC. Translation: CASRNPGPPADF.

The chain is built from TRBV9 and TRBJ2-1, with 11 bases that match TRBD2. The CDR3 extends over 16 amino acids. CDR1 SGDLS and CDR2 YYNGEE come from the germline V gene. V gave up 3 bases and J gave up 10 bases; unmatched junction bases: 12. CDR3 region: CASSGGGTSGPKEQFF. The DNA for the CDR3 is TGTGCCAGCAGCGGAGGAGGGACTAGCGGCCCAAAGGAGCAGTTCTTC.

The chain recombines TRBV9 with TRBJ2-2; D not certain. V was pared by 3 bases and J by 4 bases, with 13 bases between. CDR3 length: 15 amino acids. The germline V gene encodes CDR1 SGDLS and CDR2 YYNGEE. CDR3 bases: TGTGCCAGCAGCGATCGGGCCGTACCCACCGGGGAGCTGTTTTTT. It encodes CASSDRAVPTGELFF.

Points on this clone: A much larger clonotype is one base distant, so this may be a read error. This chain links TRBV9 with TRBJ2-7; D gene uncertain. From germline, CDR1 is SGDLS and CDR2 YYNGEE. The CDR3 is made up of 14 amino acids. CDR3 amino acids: CAGSVGYSSYEQYF. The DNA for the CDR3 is TGTGCCGGCAGCGTAGGATATAGCTCCTACGAGCAGTACTTC.

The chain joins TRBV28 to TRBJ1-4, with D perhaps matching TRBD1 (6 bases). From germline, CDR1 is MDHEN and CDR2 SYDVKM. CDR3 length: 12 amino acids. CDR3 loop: CAAGERDEKLFF. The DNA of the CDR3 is TGTGCTGCAGGGGAGAGGGATGAAAAACTGTTTTTT.

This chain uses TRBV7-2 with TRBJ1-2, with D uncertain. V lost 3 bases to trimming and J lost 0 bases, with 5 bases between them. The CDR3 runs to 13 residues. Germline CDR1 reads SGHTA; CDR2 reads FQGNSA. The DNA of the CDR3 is TGTGCCAGCAGCTTTGCAGCTAACTATGGCTACACCTTC. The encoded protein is CASSFAANYGYTF.

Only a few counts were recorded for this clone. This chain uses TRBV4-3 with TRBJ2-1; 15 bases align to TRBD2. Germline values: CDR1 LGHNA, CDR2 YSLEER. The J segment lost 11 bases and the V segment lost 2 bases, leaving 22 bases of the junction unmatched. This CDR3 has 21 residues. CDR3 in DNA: TGCGCCAGCAGCCAATTTTCTTGGACTAGCGGGAGGGCCGTATTTACGGGTAAGCAGTTCTTC. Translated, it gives CASSQFSWTSGRAVFTGKQFF.

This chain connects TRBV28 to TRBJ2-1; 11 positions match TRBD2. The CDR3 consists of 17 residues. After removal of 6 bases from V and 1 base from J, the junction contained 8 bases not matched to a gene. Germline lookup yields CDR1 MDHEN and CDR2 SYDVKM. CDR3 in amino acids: CASSETSGSRSYNEQFF. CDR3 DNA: TGTGCCAGCAGCGAAACTAGCGGGAGTCGGTCCTACAATGAGCAGTTCTTC. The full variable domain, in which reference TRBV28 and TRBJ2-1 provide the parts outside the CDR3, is DVKVTQSSRYLVKRTGEKVFLECVQDMDHENMFWYRQDPGLGLRLIYFSYDVKMKEKGDIPEGYSVSREKKERFSLILESASTNQTSMYLCASSETSGSRSYNEQFFGPGTRLTVL.

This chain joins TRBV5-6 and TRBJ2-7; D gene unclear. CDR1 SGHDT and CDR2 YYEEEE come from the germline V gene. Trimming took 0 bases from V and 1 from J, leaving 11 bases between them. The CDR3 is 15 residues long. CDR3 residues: CASSLGQITSYEQYF. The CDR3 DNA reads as TGTGCCAGCAGCTTGGGGCAAATTACGTCCTACGAGCAGTACTTC.

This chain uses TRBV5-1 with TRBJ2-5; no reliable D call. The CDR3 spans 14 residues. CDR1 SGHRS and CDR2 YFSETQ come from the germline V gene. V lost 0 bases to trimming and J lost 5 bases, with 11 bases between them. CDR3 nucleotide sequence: TGCGCCAGCAGCTTGGGGAACACTGAGGAGACCCAGTACTTC. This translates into CASSLGNTEETQYF.

CDR3 sequence: CASTAAGGETQYF. In DNA form, the CDR3 reads TGTGCCAGCACCGCAGCGGGAGGTGAGACCCAGTACTTC. V and J are TRBV21-1 and TRBJ2-5; no DNA check was done on the table's D call, TRBD2. TRBV21-1 is flagged as a pseudogene. There are 13 residues in the CDR3.

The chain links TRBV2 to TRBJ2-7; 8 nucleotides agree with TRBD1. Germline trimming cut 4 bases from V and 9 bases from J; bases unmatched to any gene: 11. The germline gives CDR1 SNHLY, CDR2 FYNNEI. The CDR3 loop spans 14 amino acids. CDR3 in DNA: TGTGCCAGCAGTGCAGGTCGCAGGGGGCAGGTGCAGTACTTC. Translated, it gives CASSAGRRGQVQYF.

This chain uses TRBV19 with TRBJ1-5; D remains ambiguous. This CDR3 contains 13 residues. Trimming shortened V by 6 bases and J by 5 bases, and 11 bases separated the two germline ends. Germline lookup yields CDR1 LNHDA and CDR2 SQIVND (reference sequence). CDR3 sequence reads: CASRGRLDQPQHF. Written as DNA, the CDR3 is TGTGCCAGTAGGGGGAGGTTGGATCAGCCCCAGCATTTT.

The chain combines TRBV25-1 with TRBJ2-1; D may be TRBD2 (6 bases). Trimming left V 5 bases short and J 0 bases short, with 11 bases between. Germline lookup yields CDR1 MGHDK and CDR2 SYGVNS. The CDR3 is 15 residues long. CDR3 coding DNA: TGTGCCAGCAGTAAGCGGGCCAGCTCCTACAATGAGCAGTTCTTC. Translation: CASSKRASSYNEQFF.

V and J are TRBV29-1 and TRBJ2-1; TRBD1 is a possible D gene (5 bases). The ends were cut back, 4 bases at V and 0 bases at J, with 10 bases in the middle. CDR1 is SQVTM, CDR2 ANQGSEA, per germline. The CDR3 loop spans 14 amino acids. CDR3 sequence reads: CSVVSGFSYNEQFF. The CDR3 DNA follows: TGCAGCGTTGTATCAGGGTTCTCCTACAATGAGCAGTTCTTC.

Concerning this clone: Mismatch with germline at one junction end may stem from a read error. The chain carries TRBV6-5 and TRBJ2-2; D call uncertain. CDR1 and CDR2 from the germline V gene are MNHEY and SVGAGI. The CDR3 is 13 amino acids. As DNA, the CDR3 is TGTGCCAGCAGGTACTCGAACACCGGGGAGCTGTTTTTT. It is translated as CASRYSNTGELFF.

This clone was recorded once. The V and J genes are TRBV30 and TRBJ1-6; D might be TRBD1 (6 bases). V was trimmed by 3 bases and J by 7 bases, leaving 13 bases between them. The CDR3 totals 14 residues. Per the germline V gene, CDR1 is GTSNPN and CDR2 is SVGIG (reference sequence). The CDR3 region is CAWRIGTLNSPLHF. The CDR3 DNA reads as TGTGCCTGGAGAATCGGGACATTGAATTCACCCCTCCACTTT.

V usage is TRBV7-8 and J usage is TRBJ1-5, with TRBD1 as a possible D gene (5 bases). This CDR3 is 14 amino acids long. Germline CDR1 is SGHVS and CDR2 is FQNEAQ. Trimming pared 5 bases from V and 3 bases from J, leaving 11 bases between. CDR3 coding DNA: TGTGCCAGCAGCCCGGGGGGTCCCAATCAGCCCCAGCATTTT. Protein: CASSPGGPNQPQHF.

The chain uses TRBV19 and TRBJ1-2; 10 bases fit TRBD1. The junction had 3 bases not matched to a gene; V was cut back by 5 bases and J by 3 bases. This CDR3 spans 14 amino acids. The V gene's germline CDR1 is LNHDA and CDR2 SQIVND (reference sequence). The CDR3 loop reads CASSGDRGDYGYTF. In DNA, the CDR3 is TGTGCCAGTAGTGGGGACAGGGGAGACTATGGCTACACCTTC.

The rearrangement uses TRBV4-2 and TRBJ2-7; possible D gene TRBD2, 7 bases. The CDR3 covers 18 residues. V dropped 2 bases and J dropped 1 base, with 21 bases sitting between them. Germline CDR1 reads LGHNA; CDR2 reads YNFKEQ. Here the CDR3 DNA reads TGTGCCAGCAGCCAAAAGAGGGGGACCAGGCGGGAGTCCTACGAGCAGTACTTC. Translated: CASSQKRGTRRESYEQYF.

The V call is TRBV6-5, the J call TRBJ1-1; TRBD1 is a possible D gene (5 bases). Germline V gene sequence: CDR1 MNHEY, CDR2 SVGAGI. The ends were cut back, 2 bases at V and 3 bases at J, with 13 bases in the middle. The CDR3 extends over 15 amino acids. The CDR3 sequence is CASSYLRGLYTEAFF. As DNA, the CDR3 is TGTGCCAGCAGTTACCTTCGGGGGTTATACACTGAAGCTTTCTTT.

CDR3 nucleotides: TGTGCCAGCAGCTTAGCGGGAGGGGGCTCCTACGAGCAGTACTTC. Protein sequence: CASSLAGGGSYEQYF. This chain connects TRBV7-2 to TRBJ2-7; possible D gene TRBD2, 7 bases. The CDR3 contains 15 residues. Germline V lookup: CDR1 SGHTA, CDR2 FQGNSA. V lost 0 bases to trimming and J lost 0 bases, with 9 bases between them.

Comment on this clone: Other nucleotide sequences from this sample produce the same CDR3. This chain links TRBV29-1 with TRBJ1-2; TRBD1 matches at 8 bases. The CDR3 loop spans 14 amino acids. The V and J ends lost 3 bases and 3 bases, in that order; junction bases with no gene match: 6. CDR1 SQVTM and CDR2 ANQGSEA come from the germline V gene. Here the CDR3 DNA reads TGCAGCGTTGAGGGCAGGGGGCGCGACTATGGCTACACCTTC. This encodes CSVEGRGRDYGYTF.

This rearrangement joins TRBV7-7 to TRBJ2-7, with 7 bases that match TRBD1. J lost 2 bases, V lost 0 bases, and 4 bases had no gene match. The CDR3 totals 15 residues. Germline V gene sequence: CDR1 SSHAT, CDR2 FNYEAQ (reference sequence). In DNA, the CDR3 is TGTGCCAGCAGCTTAGCTACAGGGGCGGCCTACGAGCAGTACTTC. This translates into CASSLATGAAYEQYF.

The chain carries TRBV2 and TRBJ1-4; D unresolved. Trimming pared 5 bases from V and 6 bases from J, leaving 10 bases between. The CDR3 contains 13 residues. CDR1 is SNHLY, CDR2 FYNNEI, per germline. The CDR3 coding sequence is TGTGCCAGCAGTTCCGGGCGGGATGAAAAACTGTTTTTT. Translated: CASSSGRDEKLFF.

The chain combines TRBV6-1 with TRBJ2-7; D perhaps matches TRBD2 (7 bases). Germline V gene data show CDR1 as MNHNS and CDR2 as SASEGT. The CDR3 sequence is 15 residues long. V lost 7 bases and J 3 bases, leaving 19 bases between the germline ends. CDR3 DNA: TGTGCCAGCAAAACGGGGGGCAGGGGAGTCTACGAGCAGTACTTC. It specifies CASKTGGRGVYEQYF.

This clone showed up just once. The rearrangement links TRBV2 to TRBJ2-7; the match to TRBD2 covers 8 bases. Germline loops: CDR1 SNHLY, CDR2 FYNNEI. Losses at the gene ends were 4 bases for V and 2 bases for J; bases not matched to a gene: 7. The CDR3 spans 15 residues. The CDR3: CASSVPSGGTYEQYF. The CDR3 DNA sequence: TGTGCCAGCAGTGTACCCAGCGGGGGCACCTACGAGCAGTACTTC.

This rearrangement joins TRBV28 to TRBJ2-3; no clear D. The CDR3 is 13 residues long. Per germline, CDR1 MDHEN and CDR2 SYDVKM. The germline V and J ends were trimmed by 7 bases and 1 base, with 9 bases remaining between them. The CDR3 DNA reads TGTGCCAGCATAGGATGGGGCACAGATACGCAGTATTTT. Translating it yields CASIGWGTDTQYF.

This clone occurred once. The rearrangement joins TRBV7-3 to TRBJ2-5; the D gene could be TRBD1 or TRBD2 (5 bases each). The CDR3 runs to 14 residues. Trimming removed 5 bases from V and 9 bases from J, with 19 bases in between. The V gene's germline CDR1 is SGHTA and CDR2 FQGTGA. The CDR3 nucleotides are TGTGCCAGCAGCACCGGGCCCCCCGGGACGGCCCAGTACTTC. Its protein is CASSTGPPGTAQYF.